Below, 24 T cell receptor beta chains from the same sample are listed, as sequenced in a study of CXCR3-negative and CXCR3-positive naive CD8 T cells. Study-level results: CXCR3-positive naive cells had TRB CDR3s that were more hydrophobic than CXCR3-negative naive cells had.

Their target antigens are unknown. UMI labels and 5' RACE were used to prepare the TRB cDNA libraries. For each CDR3 protein, TCRdb gives one entry from its re-call of the 5' RACE reads, without DNA. Listed are 110,000 or so distinct CDR3 sequences; 0.35% to 0.4% falls within the top ten. The material sequenced was naive CXCR3+ CD8+ T cells from blood. Subset here: CD45RO-CCR7+CD27+CD95- naive CD8+ T cells expressing CXCR3 (TNR3+). These receptors were obtained from a human donor in good health. Some clones in this sample may be carry-over from other donors' samples.

The genes are TRBV5-1 and TRBJ1-1; the D call from TCRdb, TRBD1, cannot be confirmed without DNA. Germline assignment: CDR1 SGHRS and CDR2 YFSETQ. The CDR3 spans 16 residues. CDR3 amino acids: CASSSTPTWGNTEAFF.

This chain links TRBV19 with TRBJ2-1. CDR1 and CDR2 (germline): LNHDA, SQIVND (reference sequence). The length of the CDR3 is 15 residues. Here the CDR3 reads CASSIDWVMDNEQFF.

This chain joins TRBV20-1 and TRBJ1-5; the D call from TCRdb, TRBD1, cannot be confirmed without DNA. Germline lookup yields CDR1 DFQATT and CDR2 SNEGSKA (reference sequence). CDR3 length equals 17 residues. CDR3 in amino acids: CSAREDGQVDSNQPQHF.

The gene calls are TRBV6-2 or TRBV6-3 and TRBJ2-3; without DNA, the TCRdb call of TRBD2 cannot be checked. Germline lookup yields CDR1 MNHEY and CDR2 SVGEGT. The CDR3 is 14 residues long. CDR3 protein: CASIGSGPTDTQYF.

The chain carries TRBV28 and TRBJ2-3; TCRdb indicates TRBD2, and absent DNA this call remains unverified. Germline CDR1 MDHEN, CDR2 SYDVKM. The CDR3 runs 18 residues. Here the CDR3 reads CASSLSDMGLGLADTQYF.

This chain links TRBV29-1 with TRBJ2-5. In germline, CDR1 is SQVTM, CDR2 ANQGSEA. This CDR3 has 12 residues. This CDR3 reads CSALGIRETQYF. Combining the CDR3 with reference TRBV29-1 and TRBJ2-5 gives the whole variable domain SAVISQKPSRDICQRGTSLTIQCQVDSQVTMMFWYRQQPGQSLTLIATANQGSEATYESGFVIDKFPISRPNLTFSTLTVSNMSPEDSSIYLCSALGIRETQYFGPGTRLLVL.

The chain recombines TRBV6-5 with TRBJ2-1; the D call of TRBD1 rests on TCRdb alone, since no DNA is present to check it. The CDR3 spans 18 residues. The germline gives CDR1 MNHEY, CDR2 SVGAGI. The CDR3 here is CASSYSNFGQSKHNEQFF.

This chain uses TRBV27 with TRBJ1-5. The CDR3 is 13 amino acids. The germline V gene encodes CDR1 MNHEY and CDR2 SMNVEV (reference sequence). The CDR3 region is CASSWTFNQPQHF.

The chain is built from TRBV28 and TRBJ2-3; the D gene TCRdb calls, TRBD1, cannot be checked with no DNA. The CDR3 runs 15 residues. CDR1 MDHEN and CDR2 SYDVKM come from the germline V gene. The CDR3 sequence is CASSLGTGGTDTQYF.

The J gene is TRBJ2-1, the V gene TRBV4-1; TCRdb's D call, TRBD2, is unchecked because there is no DNA. The germline gives CDR1 MGHRA, CDR2 YSYEKL. The CDR3 is made up of 15 amino acids. The CDR3 protein is CASSQPGLAYNEQFF.

V is TRBV7-9 and J is TRBJ1-4; without DNA, the TCRdb call of TRBD1 cannot be checked. The CDR3 covers 15 residues. The germline gives CDR1 SEHNR, CDR2 FQNEAQ (reference sequence). This CDR3 reads CASSRGGGGVEKLFF. The whole variable domain, filled in from reference TRBV7-9 and TRBJ1-4, reads DTGVSQNPRHKITKRGQNVTFRCDPISEHNRLYWYRQTLGQGPEFLTYFQNEAQLEKSRLLSDRFSAERPKGSFSTLEIQRTEQGDSAMYLCASSRGGGGVEKLFFGSGTQLSVL.

J is TRBJ2-7 and V is TRBV21-1; the D call from TCRdb, TRBD2, cannot be confirmed without DNA. TRBV21-1 is a pseudogene. The CDR3 length is 16 residues. This CDR3 is CASSNGTSSYSYEQYF.

The V and J genes are TRBV28 and TRBJ2-2; the TCRdb D gene call, TRBD2, has no DNA to confirm it. This CDR3 comprises 15 residues. Germline V gene sequence: CDR1 MDHEN, CDR2 SYDVKM. This CDR3 is CASSFLQSSTGELFF.

This chain links TRBV7-2 with TRBJ2-3. The CDR3 has 14 residues. Germline CDR1 is SGHTA and CDR2 is FQGNSA. The CDR3 reads CASSLDGIGDTQYF.

This chain links TRBV28 with TRBJ2-7; TCRdb's D call of TRBD2 is untestable without DNA. CDR3 length: 14 residues. The germline V gene encodes CDR1 MDHEN and CDR2 SYDVKM. The CDR3 loop is CASSLAGSLYEQYF. The whole variable domain, remainder taken from reference TRBV28 and TRBJ2-7, is DVKVTQSSRYLVKRTGEKVFLECVQDMDHENMFWYRQDPGLGLRLIYFSYDVKMKEKGDIPEGYSVSREKKERFSLILESASTNQTSMYLCASSLAGSLYEQYFGPGTRLTVT.

The chain couples TRBV4-1 to TRBJ2-7. Germline V gives CDR1 MGHRA, CDR2 YSYEKL. This CDR3 contains 14 residues. CDR3 residues: CASSPEDSSYEQYF.

The V gene is TRBV5-6, the J gene TRBJ2-4. The CDR3 loop spans 16 amino acids. The germline CDR1 and CDR2 sequences are SGHDT and YYEEEE. The CDR3 protein is CASSVDLLLAKNIQYF.

The chain employs TRBV29-1 and TRBJ2-5; TCRdb's D call, TRBD1, is unchecked because there is no DNA. This CDR3 is 13 amino acids long. Germline V lookup: CDR1 SQVTM, CDR2 ANQGSEA. The chain's CDR3 is CSTFGQGQETQYF.

This CDR3 is CASSPHEAGTYEQYF. The chain couples TRBV7-2 to TRBJ2-7; TCRdb names TRBD1, which stays unverified in the absence of DNA. The CDR3 extends over 15 amino acids. Germline V gene sequence: CDR1 SGHTA, CDR2 FQGNSA.

This chain connects TRBV7-2 to TRBJ2-7; the TRBD2 assignment by TCRdb is unverifiable without DNA. CDR3 length: 15 amino acids. Germline V gene data show CDR1 as SGHTA and CDR2 as FQGNSA. The CDR3 reads CASSTTSGSTYEQYF.

V usage is TRBV9 and J usage is TRBJ2-1; the TCRdb D gene call, TRBD2, has no DNA to confirm it. Germline V lookup: CDR1 SGDLS, CDR2 YYNGEE. The CDR3 consists of 14 residues. This chain's CDR3 is CASSGSGGADEQFF. The variable domain in full, with the rest retrieved from reference TRBV9 and TRBJ2-1, is DSGVTQTPKHLITATGQRVTLRCSPRSGDLSVYWYQQSLDQGLQFLIQYYNGEERAKGNILERFSAQQFPDLHSELNLSSLELGDSALYFCASSGSGGADEQFFGPGTRLTVL.

The chain uses TRBV5-5 and TRBJ2-7; TCRdb calls TRBD1, which cannot be checked without DNA. This CDR3 region has 14 residues. The germline V gene has CDR1 SGHKS and CDR2 YYEKEE (reference sequence). CDR3 residues: CASSFWDRAYEQYF.

The chain couples TRBV3-1 to TRBJ2-7; the D call of TRBD1 rests on TCRdb alone, since no DNA is present to check it. Germline CDR1 LGHDT, CDR2 YNNKEL (reference sequence). The CDR3 is made up of 15 amino acids. The CDR3 is CASSQLTGGFDEQYF.

The J gene is TRBJ2-5, the V gene TRBV12-3 or TRBV12-4; TCRdb's D call, TRBD1, is unchecked because there is no DNA. This CDR3 has 15 amino acids. CDR3 protein: CASSPGQGRPETQYF.